This T cell receptor (beta chain) was identified during a study of identical twins. This clonotype was seen only a few times. TCRdb re-analysed the 5' RACE reads in MiXCR, keeping a single row per CDR3 protein. The sample has hundreds of thousands of distinct CDR3 sequences, approximately 13% seen once; the top ten hold around 1.5%. The CDR3 is 15 residues long. V lost 4 bases and J 4 bases, leaving 16 bases between the germline ends. CDR1 MGHRA and CDR2 YSYEKL come from the germline V gene. These data also formed part of another study, on yellow fever vaccine responses in identical twins.

Sequenced: PBMCs. The sequence was collected from a woman aged 18-29 years in good health. The V gene is TRBV4-1, the J gene TRBJ1-1; D perhaps matches TRBD1 (6 bases). The CDR3: CASSLRTDPSTEAFF. For the CDR3, the DNA is TGCGCCAGCAGCCTGCGGACAGACCCCTCCACTGAAGCTTTCTTT.